This T cell receptor beta chain was identified in a study of blood T cell repertoires in COVID-19 (dated by TCRdb to the early 2020s). For context, the study as a whole: Collaborator samples came from the United States, Italy and Spain and covered acute and convalescent phases of COVID-19. The prospective study material was composed of cDNA or gDNA derived from T cells, B-cell-depleted T cells, or PBMCs. Deeply sampled blood TCRbeta repertoires from subjects exposed to, actively infected with, or recovered from COVID-19 were included in the dataset. The repertoires were made available in a free public database intended to serve as a resource for research on the immune response to SARS-CoV-2. The samples were drawn from two sources: the first 160 participants of the ongoing ImmuneRACE study, and over 1,000 subjects contributed by 6 global collaborators. The sample metadata nearly always contained a de-identified subject ID, COVID-19 status, age in years and sex. HLA class I and class II types, where available, came from metadata supplied by the sample provider rather than from assay-based typing.

TCRbeta CDR3 regions were amplified from genomic DNA using the immunoSEQ Assay, a bias-controlled multiplex PCR. For the original study's pipeline: Nucleated cell counts per sample were estimated from amplification of reference gene primers within the assay. To quantify the absolute abundance of each unique TCRbeta CDR3 rearrangement, sequence reads were collapsed and filtered. For each sample, productive Simpson clonality was calculated by taking the square root of Simpson's diversity index across productive rearrangements. TCRdb stores this immuneACCESS table with in-frame sequences only. Part of the clones is absent; in the studies checked, under half of the shortfall reflects unresolved V genes, and no reason is known for the rest. That table gives V, J and clone size, and the DNA gave D and trimming. The sample includes 360,000 or so clones, with 83% observed a single time. In total, the top ten clones hold about 5.4% of the sample.

The V end loses 1 base and the J end loses 0 bases, and a stretch of 12 bases separates them. The CDR3 covers 16 residues, taking in both the cysteine and the phenylalanine. Of the read, only the CDR3 DNA is kept; its 48 bases are in frame from base 1. Looking up the germline V gene yields CDR1 MNHNS and CDR2 SASEGT. Broader findings and caveats from the paper: How much clinical and demographic metadata was included differed by source and by participant, and the metadata was provided uncurated.

Of note for this clone: Its antigen is still unknown. The sample holds no much larger clone one base away, and base qualities are not on file.

Participants in the prospective study were aged 18 to 89 years, lived in under 30 United States geographic areas, and enrolled through a virtual design. In the prospective study, cohorts were assigned on the basis of participant-reported clinical history obtained from a screening survey and a study questionnaire. ImmuneRACE Cohort 3 recovered participants were defined by two consecutive negative NP/OP PCR tests, healthcare professional clearance, or symptom resolution. In the prospective study, mobile phlebotomists collected whole blood, serum and a nasopharyngeal or oropharyngeal swab from each participant. Over a 2-month period, participants in the prospective study had the option of providing additional blood draws and questionnaires. Prospective study blood samples were shipped either frozen or at room temperature before DNA extraction.

This clonotype was sampled from a woman aged 45-60 years who had recovered from COVID-19. The source material was PBMCs or T cells enriched from blood (not recorded which). The receptor chain draws on TRBV6-1 and TRBJ1-2; the D gene identity is not certain. The DNA is TGTGCCAGCAGTGAAGTTTTGACACAAACTAACTATGGCTACACCTTC. Its protein product is CASSEVLTQTNYGYTF.